Sequencing of this T cell receptor (beta chain) was carried out in a study of blood T cell repertoires in COVID-19. Study at large: Sites in the United States, Italy and Spain provided acute and convalescent COVID-19 samples. The analysed material was cDNA or gDNA that came from T cells, B-cell-depleted T cells, or PBMCs.

In the authors' methods: Reference gene primer amplification gave nucleated cell count estimates. TCRdb's table, derived via immunoSEQ multiplex PCR, lists solely in-frame clones and lacks some. That table is the source of V, J and clone size, and D and trimming were worked out from the DNA. This repertoire shows around 200,000 clones, about 90% found once; its top ten account for under 25%. The source of this sequence is a man in his sixties or seventies with active or convalescent COVID-19. Input material: peripheral blood.

CDR3 bases: TGTGCCAGCAGCTTAAGTACAGTCAACACTGAAGCTTTCTTT. Encoded protein: CASSLSTVNTEAFF. The chain combines TRBV7-9 with TRBJ1-1; no clear D gene. The V gene's germline CDR1 is SEHNR and CDR2 FQNEAQ (reference sequence). The length of the CDR3 is 14 residues. V lost 2 bases and J lost 2, with 9 bases in between.